Below, 21 T cell receptor beta chains from the same sample are listed, as sequenced in a study of regulatory T cells in long-lasting Graves disease. Library construction for TCR beta used iRepertoire HTBI primers and Arm-PCR of CDR3 regions. TCRdb redid the calling of the multiplex PCR reads with MiXCR, one entry per CDR3 protein. The repertoire holds hundreds of thousands of distinct CDR3 sequences, more than 10% seen once, with roughly 8.2% in the top ten. Indicated time point: newly diagnosed GD, antithyroid drugs for less than 3 months. Extracted PBMC RNA gave rise to the TCR library. In addition, the sample was reused for a study of T cells in Graves' hyperthyroidism and ophthalmopathy.

The specimen was peripheral blood mononuclear cells (PBMCs), collected at new diagnosis, from a patient treated with antithyroid drugs. The receptors shown here come from a woman aged 25 to 39 with Graves disease.

On this clonotype: A single base is all that separates this from a far larger clone, so a read error is likely. V is TRBV7-2 and J is TRBJ2-1; D is unclear. This CDR3 contains 13 residues. Trimming left V 3 bases short and J 3 bases short, with 6 bases between. Germline CDR1 and CDR2: SGHTA and FQGNSA. CDR3 coding DNA: TGTGCCAGCAGCTTTAGTCTCTACAATGAGCAGTTCTTC. Translation gives CASSFSLYNEQFF.

This clonotype was counted at least ten times. The chain recombines TRBV7-6 with TRBJ1-1; 8 positions agree with TRBD1. The V and J ends lost 1 base and 5 bases, in that order; junction bases with no gene match: 6. There are 15 residues in the CDR3. CDR1 and CDR2 from the germline V gene are SGHVS and FNYEAQ. CDR3 protein: CASSLGGRGLTEAFF. The CDR3 coding sequence is TGTGCCAGCAGCTTAGGGGGCAGGGGGCTAACTGAAGCTTTCTTT. The whole variable domain, remainder taken from reference TRBV7-6 and TRBJ1-1, is GAGVSQSPRYKVTKRGQDVALRCDPISGHVSLYWYRQALGQGPEFLTYFNYEAQQDKSGLPNDRFSAERPEGSISTLTIQRTEQRDSAMYRCASSLGGRGLTEAFFGQGTRLTVV.

This clonotype was picked up many times. The chain combines TRBV7-2 with TRBJ2-3, with a possible D match to TRBD1 (6 bases). The CDR3 totals 14 residues. Trimming removed 4 bases at V and 7 bases at J, with 15 bases between. Germline CDR1 SGHTA, CDR2 FQGNSA. CDR3: CASSSAMGHYTQYF. The DNA of the CDR3 is TGTGCCAGCAGCTCCGCGATGGGACACTATACGCAGTATTTT.

As concerns this clonotype: Given a much more abundant clone one base away, this may be a read error. V usage is TRBV20-1 and J usage is TRBJ2-7; 7 bases are a match to TRBD1. The J call may be incorrect, as the DNA end agrees better with TRBJ2-1. This CDR3 is 13 amino acids long. Germline V gene lookup returns CDR1 DFQATT and CDR2 SNEGSKA (reference sequence). DNA for the CDR3: TGCAGTGGTTTCAAACAGGGGCCCTACGAGCAGTTCTTC. This sequence encodes CSGFKQGPYEQFF.

This clonotype was observed at least ten times. V usage is TRBV20-1 and J usage is TRBJ2-3; D may be TRBD2 (6 bases). Trimming pared 0 bases from V and 1 base from J, leaving 17 bases between. This CDR3 contains 17 residues. Germline V gives CDR1 DFQATT, CDR2 SNEGSKA (reference sequence). In DNA form, the CDR3 reads TGCAGTGCTAGAGATATGGCGGGATTTAGGGGCACAGATACGCAGTATTTT. Protein: CSARDMAGFRGTDTQYF.

This clonotype was detected ten times or more. The rearrangement joins TRBV28 to TRBJ2-2; possibly TRBD2 for D (5 bases). The CDR3 is 16 amino acids. The V end lost 4 bases, the J end lost 1 base, and 13 bases lay between the germline ends. CDR1 and CDR2 from the germline V gene are MDHEN and SYDVKM. The CDR3 DNA follows: TGTGCCAGCAGTTACGGCCGTCGGGAGAACACCGGGGAGCTGTTTTTT. Translated, it gives CASSYGRRENTGELFF.

The V call is TRBV7-3, the J call TRBJ2-1, with D hard to call. Trimming removed 5 bases from V and 0 bases from J, with 11 bases in between. The CDR3 has 15 residues. Germline lookup yields CDR1 SGHTA and CDR2 FQGTGA. The CDR3 is CASSASVSSYNEQFF. The CDR3 DNA follows: TGTGCCAGCAGCGCCAGCGTCAGCTCCTACAATGAGCAGTTCTTC.

This clonotype was seen ten or more times. This rearrangement joins TRBV20-1 to TRBJ2-1, with 7 nucleotides matching TRBD2. After removal of 1 base from V and 10 bases from J, the junction contained 10 bases not matched to a gene. The CDR3 runs to 14 residues. Germline CDR1 and CDR2: DFQATT and SNEGSKA (reference sequence). The CDR3 loop is CSARGQTAGYEQFF. The CDR3 nucleotides are TGCAGTGCTAGAGGGCAGACAGCGGGATACGAGCAGTTCTTC.

This clonotype has ten or more counts. The V gene is TRBV30, the J gene TRBJ2-7; weak D call: TRBD2 (5 bases). CDR1 is GTSNPN, CDR2 SVGIG, per germline (reference sequence). Trimming cost V 5 bases and J 2 bases, with 16 bases left between them. CDR3 length: 14 amino acids. The CDR3 region is CAWGFGLLAYEQYF. The CDR3 nucleotides are TGTGCCTGGGGCTTCGGACTTCTGGCCTACGAGCAGTACTTC.

This clonotype came up a few times. V is TRBV5-4 and J is TRBJ1-2, with TRBD1 matching 7 bases. The V and J ends lost 2 bases and 6 bases, in that order; junction bases with no gene match: 4. Germline V lookup: CDR1 SGHNT, CDR2 YYREEE (reference sequence). The CDR3 contains 13 residues. The CDR3 nucleotides read TGTGCCAGCAGCTTCGACAGGGTGGATGGCTACACCTTC. This translates into CASSFDRVDGYTF.

The sample holds many counts of this clonotype. The chain combines TRBV24-1 with TRBJ2-1, with D possibly being TRBD1 (5 bases). Germline V gene sequence: CDR1 KGHDR, CDR2 SFDVKD. The V end lost 5 bases, the J end lost 0 bases, and 13 bases lay between the germline ends. The CDR3 sequence is 16 residues long. The CDR3 is CATSARALSSYNEQFF. Here the CDR3 DNA reads TGTGCCACCAGTGCCAGGGCGTTAAGCTCCTACAATGAGCAGTTCTTC.

The V and J genes are TRBV20-1 and TRBJ1-2; 8 bases are a match to TRBD1. The V gene's germline CDR1 is DFQATT and CDR2 SNEGSKA (reference sequence). The CDR3 has 15 amino acids. V lost 2 bases, J lost 3 bases, and 8 bases stayed unmatched. Here the CDR3 DNA reads TGCAGTGCTAGAAACAGGGGGTACGAGGACTATGGCTACACCTTC. This sequence encodes CSARNRGYEDYGYTF.

This clonotype was found many times. The chain joins TRBV20-1 to TRBJ2-6; D uncertain. This CDR3 has 14 residues. In germline, CDR1 is DFQATT, CDR2 SNEGSKA (reference sequence). Trimming pared 1 base from V and 0 bases from J, leaving 4 bases between. CDR3 in DNA: TGCAGTGCTAGAGGACCCTCTGGGGCCAACGTCCTGACTTTC. It translates to CSARGPSGANVLTF.

This chain links TRBV4-1 with TRBJ1-2; D is ambiguous. This CDR3 spans 16 amino acids. V was pared by 3 bases and J by 0 bases, with 14 bases between. Per the germline V gene, CDR1 is MGHRA and CDR2 is YSYEKL. The CDR3, as DNA: TGCGCCAGCAGCCACCTTTGGACGGCCTCTAACTATGGCTACACCTTC. Its protein product is CASSHLWTASNYGYTF.

This clonotype occurred a few times. The chain is built from TRBV30 and TRBJ2-3; 10 bases line up with TRBD1. The CDR3 is 16 amino acids. The trim removed 3 bases at V and 2 bases at J, leaving 8 bases unmatched. Per germline, CDR1 GTSNPN and CDR2 SVGIG (reference sequence). This CDR3 reads CAWRRSGTGDTDTQYF. For the CDR3, the DNA is TGTGCCTGGAGAAGAAGTGGGACAGGGGACACAGATACGCAGTATTTT.

Points on this clonotype: The final CDR3 position lacks the conserved phenylalanine or tryptophan, pointing to a likely read error. CDR3 DNA sequence: TGCGCCAGCAGAGCGGGTGGACAGGGGGCTCTCCCGTCCAAAAACATTCAGTACTTG. As protein: CASRAGGQGALPSKNIQYL. The chain joins TRBV5-1 to TRBJ2-4; 11 bases are a match to TRBD1. The CDR3 contains 19 residues. Germline CDR1 is SGHRS and CDR2 is YFSETQ. V lost 5 bases, J lost 2 bases, and 15 bases stayed unmatched.

This clonotype was observed at least ten times. The rearrangement uses TRBV7-2 and TRBJ2-3, with 11 bases identical to TRBD2. Germline-derived CDR1 and CDR2 are SGHTA and FQGNSA. The CDR3 sequence is 17 residues long. V trimming: 0 bases; J trimming: 0 bases; junction bases outside the gene matches: 2. CDR3 amino acids: CASSLALAGGSTDTQYF. The CDR3 bases are TGTGCCAGCAGCTTAGCGCTAGCGGGAGGCAGCACAGATACGCAGTATTTT. The full variable domain, its missing parts supplied by reference TRBV7-2 and TRBJ2-3, is GAGVSQSPSNKVTEKGKDVELRCDPISGHTALYWYRQSLGQGLEFLIYFQGNSAPDKSGLPSDRFSAERTGGSVSTLTIQRTQQEDSAVYLCASSLALAGGSTDTQYFGPGTRLTVL.

The J gene is TRBJ1-5, the V gene TRBV19, with TRBD1 as a possible D gene (5 bases). V lost 9 bases and J 7 bases, leaving 16 bases between the germline ends. The CDR3 contains 13 residues. In germline, CDR1 is LNHDA, CDR2 SQIVND (reference sequence). The CDR3 nucleotides are TGTGCCAGCGACGACCGCAGGGAGCAGCCCCAGCATTTT. It yields the protein CASDDRREQPQHF.

This chain joins TRBV7-3 and TRBJ2-6; the match to TRBD1 covers 8 bases. The germline CDR1 and CDR2 sequences are SGHTA and FQGTGA. Losses at the gene ends were 5 bases for V and 4 bases for J; bases not matched to a gene: 13. This CDR3 has 18 residues. The CDR3 DNA is TGTGCCAGCAGCCCCCCAGGGGCAGGGGGCATGGGGGCCAACGTCCTGACTTTC. Its translation is CASSPPGAGGMGANVLTF.

This clonotype was found many times. V gene TRBV28 combines with J gene TRBJ2-7; 13 nucleotides line up with TRBD2. The germline CDR1 and CDR2 sequences are MDHEN and SYDVKM. CDR3 length: 18 amino acids. V shed 1 base, J shed 3 bases, and the junction held 9 bases outside the gene matches. DNA for the CDR3: TGTGCCAGCAGTTTATCCCCTCGACTAGCGGGAGGCCTCTACGAGCAGTACTTC. This codes for CASSLSPRLAGGLYEQYF.

This clonotype was observed at least ten times. The V and J genes are TRBV18 and TRBJ2-5; D is unclear. V dropped 6 bases and J dropped 5 bases, with 13 bases sitting between them. The CDR3 is 13 residues long. Germline CDR1 is KGHSH and CDR2 is LQKENI. Here the CDR3 DNA reads TGTGCCAGCTCTCCAATTGGAGATGAGACCCAGTACTTC. Residues: CASSPIGDETQYF.